This passage covers 24 T cell receptor beta chains from one sample sequenced in a study (TCRdb year 2016). The receptor library was made with RT-PCR. The instrument given in TCRdb is Illumina MiSeq. TCRdb passed the public sequencing reads through fastp at Q25 and MiXCR, retaining productive beta sequences. CDR3 protein duplicates are merged, each entry listing the most common genes and DNA. The sample data list around 700,000 distinct CDR3 sequences, and 11% to 15% of these were observed just once. 3.6% of the sample rests with the top ten. Sequencing was done on a sample of memory CD4+ T cells from blood. Receptor source: a female donor in good health, serving as a healthy control.

This clonotype showed up many times. This chain connects TRBV6-5 to TRBJ2-3; 9 bases are shared with TRBD2. The CDR3 totals 14 residues. Germline V gives CDR1 MNHEY, CDR2 SVGAGI. Trimming took 6 bases from V and 5 from J; bases not matched to a gene: 6. CDR3 residues: CASRPPSGVDTQYF. The CDR3, as DNA: TGTGCCAGCAGACCCCCTAGCGGGGTAGATACGCAGTATTTT.

This clonotype was seen a few times. The V and J genes are TRBV20-1 and TRBJ2-1; D is perhaps TRBD1 (5 bases). With 3 bases removed from V and 9 bases from J, the gap between germline ends came to 9 bases. CDR1 DFQATT and CDR2 SNEGSKA come from the germline V gene (reference sequence). CDR3 size: 11 residues. CDR3 loop: CSARGRLEQFF. The CDR3, as DNA: TGCAGTGCTAGGGGGCGGCTTGAGCAGTTCTTC.

This clonotype was counted ten times or more. The chain employs TRBV5-1 and TRBJ2-2; 9 bases align to TRBD2. V was clipped by 0 bases and J by 5 bases; unmatched bases: 5. There are 16 residues in the CDR3. Per the germline V gene, CDR1 is SGHRS and CDR2 is YFSETQ. The CDR3 reads CASSLVGTSQTGELFF. The CDR3 DNA reads TGCGCCAGCAGCTTGGTAGGGACTAGCCAGACCGGGGAGCTGTTTTTT.

This clonotype was counted ten times or more. The chain employs TRBV7-9 and TRBJ1-6; 10 bases align to TRBD1. The CDR3 runs to 15 residues. The germline CDR1 and CDR2 sequences are SEHNR and FQNEAQ (reference sequence). With V trimmed by 1 base and J by 6 bases, 0 bases remained unmatched. As DNA, the CDR3 is TGTGCCAGCAGCTTAGGGGACAGGGGTAATTCACCCCTCCACTTT. Translating gives CASSLGDRGNSPLHF.

The chain is built from TRBV7-2 and TRBJ2-5; D possibly corresponds to TRBD2 (6 bases). The CDR3 sequence is 14 residues long. Trimming left V 8 bases short and J 0 bases short, with 13 bases between. Germline V gives CDR1 SGHTA, CDR2 FQGNSA. The CDR3 spells CASGQGLYQETQYF. The CDR3 DNA is TGTGCCAGCGGGCAGGGACTGTACCAAGAGACCCAGTACTTC. The full variable domain, completed using reference TRBV7-2 and TRBJ2-5, is GAGVSQSPSNKVTEKGKDVELRCDPISGHTALYWYRQSLGQGLEFLIYFQGNSAPDKSGLPSDRFSAERTGGSVSTLTIQRTQQEDSAVYLCASGQGLYQETQYFGPGTRLLVL.

This clonotype appeared many times. The V call is TRBV7-9, the J call TRBJ1-5; D is uncertain. Germline CDR1 is SEHNR and CDR2 is FQNEAQ (reference sequence). The CDR3 consists of 14 residues. Trimming removed 0 bases from V and 3 bases from J, with 6 bases in between. In DNA form, the CDR3 reads TGTGCCAGCAGCTTAGCAGGGATCAATCAGCCCCAGCATTTT. Its protein product is CASSLAGINQPQHF.

The chain joins TRBV18 to TRBJ2-1; weak D call: TRBD1 (5 bases). Trimming took off 0 bases at V and 5 bases at J, with 11 bases between the two ends. CDR1 and CDR2 (germline): KGHSH, LQKENI. This CDR3 has 15 amino acids. Here the CDR3 DNA reads TGTGCCAGCTCACCACCAGGGGCCAACGACAATGAGCAGTTCTTC. It translates to CASSPPGANDNEQFF.

The sample holds many counts of this clonotype. The chain joins TRBV6-5 to TRBJ2-1; D unclear. Trimming stripped 6 bases from V and 4 bases from J, with 16 bases between. Germline assignment: CDR1 MNHEY and CDR2 SVGAGI. The CDR3 has 15 amino acids. The CDR3: CASRRLSMVYNEQFF. Written as DNA, the CDR3 is TGTGCCAGCAGGAGACTGTCTATGGTTTACAATGAGCAGTTCTTC.

J is TRBJ2-3 and V is TRBV20-1; 10 bases agree with TRBD1. Germline CDR1 is DFQATT and CDR2 is SNEGSKA (reference sequence). The V gene end was trimmed by 7 bases and the J gene end by 6 bases; junction bases not matched to a gene: 7. This CDR3 spans 13 amino acids. The CDR3 here is CSGRTGGMDTQYF. As DNA, the CDR3 is TGCAGTGGAAGGACAGGGGGGATGGATACGCAGTATTTT.

This clonotype came up a few times. The V call is TRBV20-1, the J call TRBJ2-7, with 7 positions matching TRBD1. CDR3 length equals 14 residues. V was pared by 0 bases and J by 3 bases, with 5 bases of the junction left unmatched. CDR1 DFQATT and CDR2 SNEGSKA come from the germline V gene (reference sequence). The CDR3 protein is CSAREPGTVYEQYF. CDR3 DNA: TGCAGTGCTAGAGAGCCGGGGACAGTCTACGAGCAGTACTTC.

This clonotype was detected only a few times. The chain links TRBV6-2 or TRBV6-3 to TRBJ2-1; 8 bases fit TRBD2. V lost 7 bases, J lost 1 base, and 3 bases stayed unmatched. From germline, CDR1 is MNHEY and CDR2 SVGEGT. There are 14 residues in the CDR3. CDR3 in DNA: TGTGCCAGCACCCCGGGGGGGTCCTACAATGAGCAGTTCTTC. The encoded protein is CASTPGGSYNEQFF.

This clonotype was detected ten times or more. The chain couples TRBV27 to TRBJ2-5; 8 nucleotides line up with TRBD2. The CDR3 extends over 16 amino acids. V dropped 3 bases and J dropped 5; count of bases not matched to a gene: 11. Germline CDR1 reads MNHEY; CDR2 reads SMNVEV (reference sequence). CDR3 sequence reads: CASSLVAGRGKETQYF. DNA for the CDR3: TGTGCCAGCAGTTTGGTAGCGGGGAGGGGGAAGGAGACCCAGTACTTC.

The chain carries TRBV7-2 and TRBJ2-2; 7 nucleotides line up with TRBD2. The CDR3 runs 19 residues. V dropped 2 bases and J dropped 3; count of bases not matched to a gene: 15. Germline assignment: CDR1 SGHTA and CDR2 FQGNSA. The CDR3 DNA reads TGTGCCAGCAGCTTATTCCCCGTTTGGGGGGGGGTGGACACCGGGGAGCTGTTTTTT. Its protein product is CASSLFPVWGGVDTGELFF.

This clonotype appeared a few times. This sequence joins TRBV20-1 and TRBJ2-1; 8 bases map to TRBD2. V dropped 2 bases and J dropped 9; count of bases not matched to a gene: 9. The CDR3 covers 14 residues. Germline CDR1 DFQATT, CDR2 SNEGSKA (reference sequence). As DNA, the CDR3 is TGCAGTGCTAGATTAACGGGAGGGCCTGGTGAGCAGTTCTTC. Residues: CSARLTGGPGEQFF.

This chain connects TRBV6-5 to TRBJ1-6; D call uncertain. The CDR3 consists of 14 residues. Germline V gene sequence: CDR1 MNHEY, CDR2 SVGAGI. V was clipped by 5 bases and J by 0 bases, with 5 bases between them. In nucleotides, the CDR3 is TGTGCCAGCAGTGGGCACTCCTATAATTCACCCCTCCACTTT. Translation gives CASSGHSYNSPLHF.

V gene TRBV4-1 combines with J gene TRBJ1-4, with D possibly TRBD1 on 5 matching bases. The CDR3 loop spans 15 amino acids. The V end lost 1 base, the J end lost 6 bases, and 12 bases lay between the germline ends. The germline V gene has CDR1 MGHRA and CDR2 YSYEKL. The CDR3 DNA reads as TGCGCCAGCAGCCAAGCCGGGGGAAACTATGAAAAACTGTTTTTT. As protein: CASSQAGGNYEKLFF.

This chain links TRBV28 with TRBJ2-5, with a weak D call TRBD1 (6 bases). Germline-derived CDR1 and CDR2 are MDHEN and SYDVKM. V lost 6 bases, J lost 5 bases, and 19 bases lay in between. This CDR3 comprises 15 residues. CDR3 DNA: TGTGCCAGCAGCGGAGTAATGGACAGACGGGAGACCCAGTACTTC. Encoded protein: CASSGVMDRRETQYF.

This clonotype came up many times. This chain connects TRBV7-2 to TRBJ2-3; the D is unclear. V was cut by 10 bases and J by 0 bases, with 11 bases left in between. This CDR3 has 13 amino acids. Per the germline V gene, CDR1 is SGHTA and CDR2 is FQGNSA. The CDR3 reads CATPIGSTDTQYF. The CDR3 nucleotides are TGTGCCACCCCCATTGGTAGCACAGATACGCAGTATTTT.

CDR3 nucleotide sequence: TGCGCCAGCAGCCTGTACAGGGAGCACACCGGGGAGCTGTTTTTT. Amino acid sequence: CASSLYREHTGELFF. The chain uses TRBV4-3 and TRBJ2-2; tentatively, D is TRBD1 (6 bases). This CDR3 is 15 amino acids long. The germline V and J ends were trimmed by 4 bases and 3 bases, with 12 bases remaining between them. The germline V gene has CDR1 LGHNA and CDR2 YSLEER.

There are a few counts of this clonotype. The chain couples TRBV6-2 or TRBV6-3 to TRBJ2-7; possibly TRBD1 for D (5 bases). The germline gives CDR1 MNHEY, CDR2 SVGEGT. The germline V and J ends were trimmed by 10 bases and 5 bases, with 15 bases remaining between them. The CDR3 covers 12 residues. The chain's CDR3 is CATDSVFHEQYF. The DNA for the CDR3 is TGTGCCACCGACAGCGTCTTCCACGAGCAGTACTTC.

CDR3 sequence reads: CATSEGAYNEQFF. CDR3 coding DNA: TGTGCCACCAGTGAGGGGGCTTACAATGAGCAGTTCTTC. The chain couples TRBV24-1 to TRBJ2-1; a weak D match, TRBD1 (6 bases). Per germline, CDR1 KGHDR and CDR2 SFDVKD. This CDR3 comprises 13 residues. Trimming cost V 4 bases and J 4 bases, with 7 bases left between them.

This clonotype was detected many times. The gene calls are TRBV5-1 and TRBJ2-1; 7 bases are a match to TRBD2. This CDR3 comprises 16 residues. The V gene's germline CDR1 is SGHRS and CDR2 YFSETQ. The junction had 14 bases not matched to a gene; V was cut back by 4 bases and J by 7 bases. The CDR3 reads CASSPTRPGLSNEQFF. CDR3 sequence (DNA): TGCGCCAGCAGCCCGACCCGACCGGGACTATCAAATGAGCAGTTCTTC.

This clonotype appeared a few times. The rearrangement links TRBV7-2 to TRBJ1-2; maybe TRBD1 (5 bases). CDR3 size: 15 residues. Looked up from germline, CDR1 is SGHTA and CDR2 is FQGNSA. Between the trimmed V and J ends, which lost 0 bases and 0 bases, there was a span of 8 bases. Here the CDR3 DNA reads TGTGCCAGCAGCTTAGCGGGGACTTCTAACTATGGCTACACCTTC. As protein: CASSLAGTSNYGYTF.

The chain uses TRBV6-2 or TRBV6-3 and TRBJ2-1; 11 bases are a match to TRBD1. Germline values: CDR1 MNHEY, CDR2 SVGEGT. CDR3 length: 15 amino acids. The J segment lost 5 bases and the V segment lost 5 bases, leaving 5 bases of the junction unmatched. CDR3 in amino acids: CASSMGTGGNNEQFF. The CDR3 nucleotides read TGTGCCAGCAGTATGGGGACAGGGGGAAACAATGAGCAGTTCTTC.